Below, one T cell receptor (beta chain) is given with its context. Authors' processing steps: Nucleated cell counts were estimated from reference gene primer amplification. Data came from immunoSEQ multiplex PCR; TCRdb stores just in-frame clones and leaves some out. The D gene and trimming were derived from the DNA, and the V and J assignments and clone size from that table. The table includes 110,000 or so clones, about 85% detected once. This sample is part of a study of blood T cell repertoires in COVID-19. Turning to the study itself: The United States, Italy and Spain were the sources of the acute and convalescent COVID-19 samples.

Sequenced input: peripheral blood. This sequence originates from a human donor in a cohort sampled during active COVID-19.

The CDR3 is CASSFLLAGNHEQYF. The CDR3 DNA sequence: TGTGCCAGCAGCTTTTTATTAGCGGGTAACCACGAGCAGTACTTC. The chain combines TRBV7-9 with TRBJ2-7, with TRBD2 matching over 7 bases. Germline V CDR1 and CDR2: SEHNR, FQNEAQ (reference sequence). The length of the CDR3 is 15 residues. Trimming at V came to 3 bases and at J to 5 bases, leaving 10 bases not matched to a gene.